Below, 7 T cell receptor beta chains from the same sample are listed, as sequenced in a study of human T cells and chemical hapten exposure. TCRdb independently ran MiXCR on the RACE reads; one entry per CDR3 protein. This table has around 130,000 distinct CDR3 sequences, approximately 8.3% appearing once. Time point described: healthy volunteer bleed at 2 weeks. Unfractionated whole blood was the source from which total RNA was extracted. Sample: whole blood. Receptor source: a male donor in good health. Some clones in this sample may be carry-over from other donors' samples.

The chain links TRBV20-1 to TRBJ2-7; no clear D gene. In germline, CDR1 is DFQATT, CDR2 SNEGSKA (reference sequence). The CDR3 has 14 residues. The germline V and J ends were trimmed by 3 bases and 0 bases, with 12 bases remaining between them. The CDR3 region is CSASSTESSYEQYF. CDR3 in DNA: TGCAGTGCTAGTTCTACAGAGTCCTCCTACGAGCAGTACTTC.

The chain recombines TRBV7-7 with TRBJ2-1; D might be TRBD2 (6 bases). This CDR3 is built from 16 residues. The V end was cut by 4 bases, the J end by 0 bases, with 13 bases between. Germline CDR1 reads SSHAT; CDR2 reads FNYEAQ (reference sequence). CDR3 nucleotide sequence: TGTGCCAGCAGCTACGGGCACGGGAGCTCCTACAATGAGCAGTTCTTC. Translated, it gives CASSYGHGSSYNEQFF.

This clonotype has just a few counts. The rearrangement links TRBV6-6 to TRBJ2-7; 11 positions agree with TRBD1. J lost 6 bases, V lost 6 bases, and 10 bases had no gene match. Germline assignment: CDR1 MNHNY and CDR2 SVGAGI (reference sequence). CDR3 size: 15 residues. The CDR3 nucleotides are TGTGCCAGCAGCCGCCGGACAGGGGGCTTTTTCGAGCAGTACTTC. Translating gives CASSRRTGGFFEQYF.

This clonotype was found many times. The V call is TRBV4-1, the J call TRBJ2-7; D gene unclear. The V end was cut by 1 base, the J end by 3 bases, with 13 bases between. This CDR3 spans 15 amino acids. Germline V gene data show CDR1 as MGHRA and CDR2 as YSYEKL. DNA of the CDR3: TGCGCCAGCAGCCAAGTTGGCCGCGCTGACTACGAGCAGTACTTC. Translated: CASSQVGRADYEQYF.

This clonotype showed up many times. This chain links TRBV4-1 with TRBJ1-1; no clear D. V shed 0 bases and J shed 7 bases, with 6 bases lying between them. The CDR3 covers 12 residues. The germline gives CDR1 MGHRA, CDR2 YSYEKL. The CDR3 is CASSQDGLEAFF. CDR3 coding DNA: TGCGCCAGCAGCCAAGACGGACTTGAAGCTTTCTTT.

This clonotype appeared many times. The chain is built from TRBV3-1 and TRBJ2-7; 11 bases fit TRBD2. Trimming took 4 bases from V and 2 from J; bases not matched to a gene: 19. The CDR3 loop spans 20 amino acids. Germline CDR1 reads LGHDT; CDR2 reads YNNKEL (reference sequence). The CDR3 is CASSLRVKDRGLAEAYEQYF. CDR3 in DNA: TGTGCCAGCAGCCTCCGAGTAAAGGACAGGGGACTAGCGGAAGCCTACGAGCAGTACTTC.

This clonotype has more than one count but fewer than ten. This chain connects TRBV30 to TRBJ2-7, with D possibly being TRBD1 (6 bases). CDR3 length equals 14 residues. CDR1 is GTSNPN, CDR2 SVGIG, per germline (reference sequence). Trimming pared 2 bases from V and 0 bases from J, leaving 11 bases between. This CDR3 is CAWSLTGTSYEQYF. DNA of the CDR3: TGTGCCTGGAGTCTTACAGGGACCTCCTACGAGCAGTACTTC. Looking up the rest from reference TRBV30 and TRBJ2-7 gives the full variable domain: SQTIHQWPATLVQPVGSPLSLECTVEGTSNPNLYWYRQAAGRGLQLLFYSVGIGQISSEVPQNLSASRPQDRQFILSSKKLLLSDSGFYLCAWSLTGTSYEQYFGPGTRLTVT.